This T cell receptor (beta chain) was obtained from a study of lymphopenia after photon versus proton radiotherapy. Findings and caveats of the study: Oligoclonal CD8+ Temra expansion after nadir drove photon patients' diversity drop.

In the case of this clone: What it binds is not known.

Clones were read by immunoSEQ multiplex PCR, and TCRdb kept only the in-frame ones, dropping some. The sample lists about 39,000 clones, about 94% occurring once. The CDR3 covers 13 residues. CDR1 and CDR2 (germline): ENHRY, SYGVKD. V was clipped by 2 bases and J by 6 bases, with 10 bases between them. This clonotype was obtained from a man aged 60 to 69 with cholangiocarcinoma. Material: peripheral blood, obtained from a patient treated with photon-based radiotherapy. This chain uses TRBV10-3 with TRBJ1-2; the D is unclear. CDR3 DNA: TGTGCCATCAGTGAGCTTGAGACTGATGGCTACACCTTC. The encoded protein is CAISELETDGYTF.